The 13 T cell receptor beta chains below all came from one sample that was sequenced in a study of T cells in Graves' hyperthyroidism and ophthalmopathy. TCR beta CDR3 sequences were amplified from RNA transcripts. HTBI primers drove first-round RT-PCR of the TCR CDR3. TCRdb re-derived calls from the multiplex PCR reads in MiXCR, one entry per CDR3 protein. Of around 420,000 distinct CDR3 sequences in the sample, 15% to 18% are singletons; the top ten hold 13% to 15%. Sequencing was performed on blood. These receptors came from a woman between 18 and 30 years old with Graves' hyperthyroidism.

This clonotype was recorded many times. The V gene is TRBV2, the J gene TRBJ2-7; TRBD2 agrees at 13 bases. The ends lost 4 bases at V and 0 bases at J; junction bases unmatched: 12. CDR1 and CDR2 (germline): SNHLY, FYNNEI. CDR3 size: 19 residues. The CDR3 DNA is TGTGCCAGCAGTGGCCCAAAGGGGACTAGCGGGATCTCCTCCTACGAGCAGTACTTC. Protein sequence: CASSGPKGTSGISSYEQYF.

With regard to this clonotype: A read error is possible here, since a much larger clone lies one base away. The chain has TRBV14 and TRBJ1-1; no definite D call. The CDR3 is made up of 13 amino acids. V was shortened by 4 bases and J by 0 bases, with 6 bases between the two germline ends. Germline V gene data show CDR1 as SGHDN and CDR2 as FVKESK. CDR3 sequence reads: CASSPQLNTEAFF. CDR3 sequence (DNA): TGTGCCAGCAGCCCCCAGTTGAACACTGAAGCTTTCTTT.

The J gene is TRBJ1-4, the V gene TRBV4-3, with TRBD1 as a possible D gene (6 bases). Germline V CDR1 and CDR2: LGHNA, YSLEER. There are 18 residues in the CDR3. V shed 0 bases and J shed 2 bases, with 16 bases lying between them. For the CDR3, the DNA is TGCGCCAGCAGCCAAGATCGGGCAGGGGAGGGGACTAATGAAAAACTGTTTTTT. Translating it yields CASSQDRAGEGTNEKLFF.

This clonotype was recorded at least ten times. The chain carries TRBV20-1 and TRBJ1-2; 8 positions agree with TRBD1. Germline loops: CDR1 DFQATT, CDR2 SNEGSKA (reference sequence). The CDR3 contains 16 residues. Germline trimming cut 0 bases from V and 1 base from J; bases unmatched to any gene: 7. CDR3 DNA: TGCAGTGCTAGAGATGCGCAGGGGGCTCTTAACTATGGCTACACCTTC. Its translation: CSARDAQGALNYGYTF.

CDR3 in amino acids: CASSAVQLGTQYF. The CDR3 nucleotides are TGTGCCAGCAGCGCAGTACAGCTAGGTACGCAGTATTTT. This chain connects TRBV5-8 to TRBJ2-3, with D unclear. This CDR3 spans 13 amino acids. Germline CDR1 SGHTS, CDR2 YDEGEE. The ends were cut back, 4 bases at V and 8 bases at J, with 14 bases in the middle. Full variable domain (outside the CDR3, taken from reference TRBV5-8 and TRBJ2-3): EAGVTQSPTHLIKTRGQQATLRCSPISGHTSVYWYQQALGLGLQFLLWYDEGEERNRGNFPPRFSGRQFPNYSSELNVNALELEDSALYLCASSAVQLGTQYFGPGTRLTVL.

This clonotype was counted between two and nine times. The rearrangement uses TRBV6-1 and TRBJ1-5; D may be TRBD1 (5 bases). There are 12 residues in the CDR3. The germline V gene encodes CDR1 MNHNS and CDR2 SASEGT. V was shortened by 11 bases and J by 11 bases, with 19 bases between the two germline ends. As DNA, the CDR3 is TGTGCCTACCGGGACGGACAAGGAGCCCAGCATTTT. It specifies CAYRDGQGAQHF.

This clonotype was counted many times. CDR3 DNA: TGCGCCAGCAGCGGGGGCGGGGTTGGAGCTTTCTTT. Protein: CASSGGGVGAFF. The chain couples TRBV5-1 to TRBJ1-1, with a possible D match to TRBD1 (6 bases). CDR1 is SGHRS and CDR2 is YFSETQ in the germline V gene. There are 12 residues in the CDR3. V was clipped by 4 bases and J by 10 bases, with 14 bases between them.

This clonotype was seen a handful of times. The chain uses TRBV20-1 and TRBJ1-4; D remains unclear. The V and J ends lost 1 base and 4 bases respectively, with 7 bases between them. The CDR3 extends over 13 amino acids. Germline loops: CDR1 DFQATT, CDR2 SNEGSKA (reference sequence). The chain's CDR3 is CSARAYSNEKLFF. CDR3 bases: TGCAGTGCTAGAGCTTATAGTAATGAAAAACTGTTTTTT.

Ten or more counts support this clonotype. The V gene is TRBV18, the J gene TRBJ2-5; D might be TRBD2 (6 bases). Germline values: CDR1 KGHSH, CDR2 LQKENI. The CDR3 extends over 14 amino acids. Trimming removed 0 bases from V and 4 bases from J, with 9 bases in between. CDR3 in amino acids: CASSPPGTGETQYF. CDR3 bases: TGTGCCAGCTCACCACCGGGGACTGGAGAGACCCAGTACTTC.

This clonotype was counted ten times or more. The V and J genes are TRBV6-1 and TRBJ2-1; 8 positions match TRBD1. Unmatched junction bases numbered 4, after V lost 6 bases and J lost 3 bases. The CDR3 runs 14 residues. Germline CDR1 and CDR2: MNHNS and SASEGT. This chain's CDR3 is CASSYGQGYNEQFF. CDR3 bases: TGTGCCAGCAGCTACGGACAGGGCTACAATGAGCAGTTCTTC.

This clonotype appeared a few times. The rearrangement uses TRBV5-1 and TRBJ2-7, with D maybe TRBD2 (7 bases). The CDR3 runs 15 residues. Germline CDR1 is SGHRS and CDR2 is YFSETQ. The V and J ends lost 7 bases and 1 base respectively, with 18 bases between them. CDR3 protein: CASGTGGGASYEQYF. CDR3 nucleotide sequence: TGCGCCAGCGGAACCGGCGGGGGCGCTTCCTACGAGCAGTACTTC.

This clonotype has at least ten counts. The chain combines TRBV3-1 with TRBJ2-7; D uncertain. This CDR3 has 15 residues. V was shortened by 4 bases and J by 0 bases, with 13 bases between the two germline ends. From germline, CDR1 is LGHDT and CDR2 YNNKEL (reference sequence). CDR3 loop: CASSPPSQLSYEQYF. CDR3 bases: TGTGCCAGCAGCCCACCCTCCCAACTCTCCTACGAGCAGTACTTC.

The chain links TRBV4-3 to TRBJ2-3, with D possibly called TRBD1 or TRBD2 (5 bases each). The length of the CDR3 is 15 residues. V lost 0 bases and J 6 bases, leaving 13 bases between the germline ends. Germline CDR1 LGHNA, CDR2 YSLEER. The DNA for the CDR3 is TGCGCCAGCAGCCAAGATCGAGTGGGGGACGATACGCAGTATTTT. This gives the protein CASSQDRVGDDTQYF.